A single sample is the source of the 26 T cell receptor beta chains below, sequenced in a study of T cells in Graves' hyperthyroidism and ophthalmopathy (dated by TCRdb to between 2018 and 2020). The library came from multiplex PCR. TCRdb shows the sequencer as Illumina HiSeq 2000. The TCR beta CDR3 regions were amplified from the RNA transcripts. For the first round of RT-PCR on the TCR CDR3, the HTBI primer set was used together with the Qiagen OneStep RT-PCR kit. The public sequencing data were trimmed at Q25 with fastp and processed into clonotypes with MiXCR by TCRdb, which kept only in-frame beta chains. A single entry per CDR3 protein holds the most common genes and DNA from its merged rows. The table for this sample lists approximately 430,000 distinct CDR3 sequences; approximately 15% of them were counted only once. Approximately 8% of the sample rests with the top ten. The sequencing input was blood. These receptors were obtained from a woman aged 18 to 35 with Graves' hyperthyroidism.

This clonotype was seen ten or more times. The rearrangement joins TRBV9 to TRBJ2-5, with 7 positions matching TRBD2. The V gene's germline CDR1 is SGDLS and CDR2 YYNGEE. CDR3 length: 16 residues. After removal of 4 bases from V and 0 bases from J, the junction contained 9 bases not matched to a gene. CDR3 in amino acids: CASSPRPGGYQETQYF. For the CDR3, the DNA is TGTGCCAGCAGCCCACGACCCGGGGGGTACCAAGAGACCCAGTACTTC.

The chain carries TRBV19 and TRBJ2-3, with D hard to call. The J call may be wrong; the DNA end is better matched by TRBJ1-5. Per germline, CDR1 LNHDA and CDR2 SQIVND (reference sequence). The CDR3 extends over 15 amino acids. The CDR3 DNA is TGTGCCAGTAGTATCGCCCCTGGAAGAACAGATACGCAGCATTTT. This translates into CASSIAPGRTDTQHF.

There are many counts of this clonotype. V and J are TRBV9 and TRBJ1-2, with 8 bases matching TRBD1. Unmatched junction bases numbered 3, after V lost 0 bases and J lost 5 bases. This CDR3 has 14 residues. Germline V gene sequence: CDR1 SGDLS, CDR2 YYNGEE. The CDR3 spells CASSVAGGGYGYTF. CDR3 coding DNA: TGTGCCAGCAGCGTAGCAGGGGGCGGTTATGGCTACACCTTC.

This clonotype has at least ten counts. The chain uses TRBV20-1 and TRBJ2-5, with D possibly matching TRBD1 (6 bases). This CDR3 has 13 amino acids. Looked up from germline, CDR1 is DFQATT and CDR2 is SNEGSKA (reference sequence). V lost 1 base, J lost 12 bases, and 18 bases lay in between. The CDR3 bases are TGCAGTGCTAGAGTAGTGGAGGACAGCAGGGAGTACTTC. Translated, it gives CSARVVEDSREYF.

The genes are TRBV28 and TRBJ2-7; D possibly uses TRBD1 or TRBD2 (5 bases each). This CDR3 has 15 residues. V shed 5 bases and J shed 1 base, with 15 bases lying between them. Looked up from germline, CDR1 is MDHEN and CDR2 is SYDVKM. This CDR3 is CASSPIRDGSYEQYF. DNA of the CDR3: TGTGCCAGCAGTCCTATCCGGGACGGTTCCTACGAGCAGTACTTC.

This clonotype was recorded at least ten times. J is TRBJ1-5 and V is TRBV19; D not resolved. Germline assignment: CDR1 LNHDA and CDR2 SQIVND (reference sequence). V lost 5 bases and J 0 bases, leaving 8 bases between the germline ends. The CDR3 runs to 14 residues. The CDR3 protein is CASSHGNSNQPQHF. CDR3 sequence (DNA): TGTGCCAGTAGTCACGGGAATAGCAATCAGCCCCAGCATTTT.

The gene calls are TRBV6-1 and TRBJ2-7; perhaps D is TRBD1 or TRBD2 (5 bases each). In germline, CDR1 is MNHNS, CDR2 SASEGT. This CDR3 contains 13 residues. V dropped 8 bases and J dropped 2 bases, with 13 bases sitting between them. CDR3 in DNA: TGTGCCAGCGGCCGGGACGGTACCTACGAGCAGTACTTC. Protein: CASGRDGTYEQYF.

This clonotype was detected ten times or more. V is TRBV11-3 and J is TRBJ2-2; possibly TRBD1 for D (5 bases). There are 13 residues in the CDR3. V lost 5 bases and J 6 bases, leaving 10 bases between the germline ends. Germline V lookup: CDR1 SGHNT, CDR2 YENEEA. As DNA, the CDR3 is TGTGCCAGCAGCGATCAGGGTGCCGGGGAGCTGTTTTTT. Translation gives CASSDQGAGELFF.

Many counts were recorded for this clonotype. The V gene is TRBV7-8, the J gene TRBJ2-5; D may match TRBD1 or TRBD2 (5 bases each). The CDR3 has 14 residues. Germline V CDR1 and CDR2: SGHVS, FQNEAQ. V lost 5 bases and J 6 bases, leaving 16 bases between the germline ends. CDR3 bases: TGTGCCAGCAGCCCCGTCGGGGCTCCGAAGACCCAGTACTTC. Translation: CASSPVGAPKTQYF.

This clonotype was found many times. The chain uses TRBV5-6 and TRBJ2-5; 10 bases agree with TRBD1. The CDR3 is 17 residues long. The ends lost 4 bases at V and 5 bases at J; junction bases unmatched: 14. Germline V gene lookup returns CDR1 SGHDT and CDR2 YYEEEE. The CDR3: CASSRRDRGLLGETQYF. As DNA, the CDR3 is TGTGCCAGCAGCCGCCGGGACAGGGGTTTATTAGGGGAGACCCAGTACTTC.

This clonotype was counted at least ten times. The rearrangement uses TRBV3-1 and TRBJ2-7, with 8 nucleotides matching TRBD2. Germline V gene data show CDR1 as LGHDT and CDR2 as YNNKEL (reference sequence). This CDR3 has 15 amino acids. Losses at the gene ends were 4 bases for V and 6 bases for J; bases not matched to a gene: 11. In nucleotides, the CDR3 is TGTGCCAGCAGCCCACGCCTCACTGCGGGAGGCGAGCAGTACTTC. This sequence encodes CASSPRLTAGGEQYF.

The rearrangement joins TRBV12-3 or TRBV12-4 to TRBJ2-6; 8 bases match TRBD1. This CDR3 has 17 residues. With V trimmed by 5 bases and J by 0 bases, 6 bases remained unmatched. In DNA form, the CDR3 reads TGTGCCAGCAGTAGATCACAGGGGGTCTCTGGGGCCAACGTCCTGACTTTC. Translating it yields CASSRSQGVSGANVLTF.

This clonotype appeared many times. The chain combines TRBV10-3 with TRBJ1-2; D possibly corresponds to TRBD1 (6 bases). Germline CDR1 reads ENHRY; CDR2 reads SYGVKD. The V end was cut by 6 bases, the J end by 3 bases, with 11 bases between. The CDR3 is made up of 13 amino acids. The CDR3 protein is CAISRQVDYGYTF. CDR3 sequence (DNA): TGTGCCATCAGCCGACAGGTAGACTATGGCTACACCTTC.

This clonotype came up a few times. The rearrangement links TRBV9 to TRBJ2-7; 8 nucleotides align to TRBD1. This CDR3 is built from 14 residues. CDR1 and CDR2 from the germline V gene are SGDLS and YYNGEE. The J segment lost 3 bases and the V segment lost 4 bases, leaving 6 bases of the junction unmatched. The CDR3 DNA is TGTGCCAGCAGCCCGGCAGGGGGCCGCTACGAGCAGTACTTC. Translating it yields CASSPAGGRYEQYF.

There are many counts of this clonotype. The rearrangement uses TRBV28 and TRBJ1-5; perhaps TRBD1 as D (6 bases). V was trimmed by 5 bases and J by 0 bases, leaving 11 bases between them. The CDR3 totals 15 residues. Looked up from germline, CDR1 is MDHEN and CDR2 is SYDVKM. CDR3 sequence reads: CASSRTDYSNQPQHF. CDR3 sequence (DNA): TGTGCCAGCAGTCGGACAGATTATAGCAATCAGCCCCAGCATTTT. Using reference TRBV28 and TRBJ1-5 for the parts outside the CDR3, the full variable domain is DVKVTQSSRYLVKRTGEKVFLECVQDMDHENMFWYRQDPGLGLRLIYFSYDVKMKEKGDIPEGYSVSREKKERFSLILESASTNQTSMYLCASSRTDYSNQPQHFGDGTRLSIL.

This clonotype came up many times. CDR3 in amino acids: CASSSATPGKLFF. The CDR3 DNA follows: TGTGCCAGCAGCTCGGCAACTCCAGGAAAACTGTTTTTT. V is TRBV11-2 and J is TRBJ1-4; D call uncertain. V gave up 4 bases and J gave up 10 bases, with 13 bases separating them. This CDR3 is 13 amino acids long. The germline V gene encodes CDR1 SGHAT and CDR2 FQNNGV.

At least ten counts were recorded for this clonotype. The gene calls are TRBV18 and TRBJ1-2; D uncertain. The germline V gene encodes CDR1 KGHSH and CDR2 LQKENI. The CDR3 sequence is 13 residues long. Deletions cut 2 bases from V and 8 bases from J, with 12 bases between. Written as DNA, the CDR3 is TGTGCCAGCTCACCATCCTCCATCGAGGGCTACACCTTC. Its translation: CASSPSSIEGYTF. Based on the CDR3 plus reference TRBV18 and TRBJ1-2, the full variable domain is NAGVMQNPRHLVRRRGQEARLRCSPMKGHSHVYWYRQLPEEGLKFMVYLQKENIIDESGMPKERFSAEFPKEGPSILRIQQVVRGDSAAYFCASSPSSIEGYTFGSGTRLTVV.

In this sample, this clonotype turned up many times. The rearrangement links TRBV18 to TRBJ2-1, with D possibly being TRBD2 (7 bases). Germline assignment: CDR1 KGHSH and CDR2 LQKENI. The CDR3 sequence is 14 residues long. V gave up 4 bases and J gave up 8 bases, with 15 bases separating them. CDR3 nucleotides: TGTGCCAGCTCACGGGCGGGGGCCCTCGATGAGCAGTTCTTC. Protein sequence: CASSRAGALDEQFF.

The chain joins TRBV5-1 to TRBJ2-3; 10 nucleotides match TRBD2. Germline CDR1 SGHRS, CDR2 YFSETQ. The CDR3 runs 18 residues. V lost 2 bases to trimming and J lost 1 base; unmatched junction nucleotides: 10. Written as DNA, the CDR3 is TGCGCCAGCAGCTTATCCCCTAGCGGGAGTCGAGGCACAGATACGCAGTATTTT. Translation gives CASSLSPSGSRGTDTQYF.

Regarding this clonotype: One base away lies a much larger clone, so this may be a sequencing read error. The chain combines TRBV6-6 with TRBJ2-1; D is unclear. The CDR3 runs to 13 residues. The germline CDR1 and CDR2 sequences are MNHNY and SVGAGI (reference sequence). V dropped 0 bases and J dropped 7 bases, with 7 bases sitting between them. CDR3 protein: CASSYSSGNEQFF. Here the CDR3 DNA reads TGTGCCAGCAGTTACTCTTCTGGGAATGAGCAGTTCTTC.

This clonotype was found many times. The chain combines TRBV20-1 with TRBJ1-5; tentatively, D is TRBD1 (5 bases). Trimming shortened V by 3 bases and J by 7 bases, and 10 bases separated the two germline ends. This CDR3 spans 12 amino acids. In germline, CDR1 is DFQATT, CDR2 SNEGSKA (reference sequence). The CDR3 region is CSASGGGQPQHF. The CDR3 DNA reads TGCAGTGCTAGTGGGGGTGGGCAGCCCCAGCATTTT.

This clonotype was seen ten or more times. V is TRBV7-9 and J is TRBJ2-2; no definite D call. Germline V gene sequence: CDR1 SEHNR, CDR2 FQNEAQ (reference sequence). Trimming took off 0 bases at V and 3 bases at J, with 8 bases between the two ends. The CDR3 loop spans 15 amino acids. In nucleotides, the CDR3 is TGTGCCAGCAGCTTAGCGCGTAGTTACACCGGGGAGCTGTTTTTT. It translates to CASSLARSYTGELFF. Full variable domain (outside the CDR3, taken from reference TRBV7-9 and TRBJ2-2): DTGVSQNPRHKITKRGQNVTFRCDPISEHNRLYWYRQTLGQGPEFLTYFQNEAQLEKSRLLSDRFSAERPKGSFSTLEIQRTEQGDSAMYLCASSLARSYTGELFFGEGSRLTVL.

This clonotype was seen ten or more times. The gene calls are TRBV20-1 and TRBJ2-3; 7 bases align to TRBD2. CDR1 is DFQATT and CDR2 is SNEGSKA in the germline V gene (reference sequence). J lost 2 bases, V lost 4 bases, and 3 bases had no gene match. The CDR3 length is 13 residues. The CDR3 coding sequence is TGCAGTGCTACGGGAGGCCCCACAGATACGCAGTATTTT. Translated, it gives CSATGGPTDTQYF.

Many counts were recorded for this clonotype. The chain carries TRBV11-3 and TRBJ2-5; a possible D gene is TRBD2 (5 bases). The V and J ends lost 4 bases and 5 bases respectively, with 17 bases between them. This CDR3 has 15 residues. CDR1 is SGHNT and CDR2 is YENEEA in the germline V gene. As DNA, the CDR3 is TGTGCCAGCAGCTCAGCAGGCCTAGCCGGGGAGACCCAGTACTTC. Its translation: CASSSAGLAGETQYF. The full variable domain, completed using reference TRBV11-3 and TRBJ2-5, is EAGVVQSPRYKIIEKKQPVAFWCNPISGHNTLYWYLQNLGQGPELLIRYENEEAVDDSQLPKDRFSAERLKGVDSTLKIQPAELGDSAVYLCASSSAGLAGETQYFGPGTRLLVL.

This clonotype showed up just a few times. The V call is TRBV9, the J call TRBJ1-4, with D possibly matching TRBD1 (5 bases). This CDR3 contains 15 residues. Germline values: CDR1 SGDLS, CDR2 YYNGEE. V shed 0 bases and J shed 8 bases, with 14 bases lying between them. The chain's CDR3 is CASSVAGQGEEKLFF. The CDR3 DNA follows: TGTGCCAGCAGCGTAGCTGGCCAGGGTGAGGAAAAACTGTTTTTT.

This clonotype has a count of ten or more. This CDR3 reads CSAEGTGGRETQYF. CDR3 bases: TGCAGTGCTGAAGGGACAGGGGGCCGAGAGACCCAGTACTTC. The chain has TRBV20-1 and TRBJ2-5; 12 bases fit TRBD1. V shed 5 bases, J shed 4 bases, and the junction held 5 bases outside the gene matches. This CDR3 has 14 residues. Germline CDR1 is DFQATT and CDR2 is SNEGSKA (reference sequence).